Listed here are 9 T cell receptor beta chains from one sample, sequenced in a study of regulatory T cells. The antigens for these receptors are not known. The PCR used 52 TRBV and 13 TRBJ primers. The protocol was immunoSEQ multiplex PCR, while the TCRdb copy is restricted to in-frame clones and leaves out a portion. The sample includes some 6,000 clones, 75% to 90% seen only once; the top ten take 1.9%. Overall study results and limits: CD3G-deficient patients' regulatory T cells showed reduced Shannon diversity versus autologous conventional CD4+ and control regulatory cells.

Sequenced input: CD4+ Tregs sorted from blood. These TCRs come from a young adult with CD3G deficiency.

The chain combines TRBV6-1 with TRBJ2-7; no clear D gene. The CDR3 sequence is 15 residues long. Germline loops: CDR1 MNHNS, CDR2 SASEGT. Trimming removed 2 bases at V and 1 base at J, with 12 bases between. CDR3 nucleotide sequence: TGTGCCAGCAGTGAATTCATGCTCCCTTCCTACGAGCAGTACTTC. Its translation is CASSEFMLPSYEQYF.

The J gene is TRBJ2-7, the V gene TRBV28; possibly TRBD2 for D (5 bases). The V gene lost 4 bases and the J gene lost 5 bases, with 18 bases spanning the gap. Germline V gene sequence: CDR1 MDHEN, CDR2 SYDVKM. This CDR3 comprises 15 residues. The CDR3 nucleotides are TGTGCCAGCAGTTCCCGTATAAATAGCGTCAACGAGCAGTACTTC. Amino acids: CASSSRINSVNEQYF.

The CDR3 DNA reads as TGTGCCAGCAGTTCGAGCCGGGTACGCTACACCTTC. Its translation: CASSSSRVRYTF. The chain has TRBV28 and TRBJ1-2; D remains unclear. The germline CDR1 and CDR2 sequences are MDHEN and SYDVKM. The CDR3 consists of 12 residues. Trimming removed 4 bases at V and 9 bases at J, with 12 bases between.

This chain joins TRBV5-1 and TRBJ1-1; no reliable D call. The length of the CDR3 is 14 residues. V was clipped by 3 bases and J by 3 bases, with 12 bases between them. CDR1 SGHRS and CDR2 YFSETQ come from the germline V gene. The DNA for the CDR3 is TGCGCCAGCAGCTGGCGGTTGGGTTACACTGAAGCTTTCTTT. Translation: CASSWRLGYTEAFF.

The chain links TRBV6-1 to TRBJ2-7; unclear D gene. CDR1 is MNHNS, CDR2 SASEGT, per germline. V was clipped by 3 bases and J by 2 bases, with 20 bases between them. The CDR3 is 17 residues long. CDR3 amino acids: CASSEMEIVRFPYEQYF. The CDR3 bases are TGTGCCAGCAGTGAGATGGAAATAGTTAGATTCCCCTACGAGCAGTACTTC.

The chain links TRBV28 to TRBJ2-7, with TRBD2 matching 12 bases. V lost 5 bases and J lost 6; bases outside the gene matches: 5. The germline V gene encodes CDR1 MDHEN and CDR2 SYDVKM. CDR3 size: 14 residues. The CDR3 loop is CASSRLAGVSEQYF. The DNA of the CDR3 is TGTGCCAGCAGTCGACTAGCGGGAGTATCCGAGCAGTACTTC. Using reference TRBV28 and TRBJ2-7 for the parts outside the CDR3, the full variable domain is DVKVTQSSRYLVKRTGEKVFLECVQDMDHENMFWYRQDPGLGLRLIYFSYDVKMKEKGDIPEGYSVSREKKERFSLILESASTNQTSMYLCASSRLAGVSEQYFGPGTRLTVT.

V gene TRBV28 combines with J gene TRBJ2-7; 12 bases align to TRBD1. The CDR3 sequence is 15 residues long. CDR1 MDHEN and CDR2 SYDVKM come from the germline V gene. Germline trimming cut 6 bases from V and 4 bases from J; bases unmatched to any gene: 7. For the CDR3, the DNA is TGTGCCAGCAGCACCGGGACAGGGGGCCGGTACGAGCAGTACTTC. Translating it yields CASSTGTGGRYEQYF. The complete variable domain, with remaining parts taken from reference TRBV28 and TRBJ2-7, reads DVKVTQSSRYLVKRTGEKVFLECVQDMDHENMFWYRQDPGLGLRLIYFSYDVKMKEKGDIPEGYSVSREKKERFSLILESASTNQTSMYLCASSTGTGGRYEQYFGPGTRLTVT.

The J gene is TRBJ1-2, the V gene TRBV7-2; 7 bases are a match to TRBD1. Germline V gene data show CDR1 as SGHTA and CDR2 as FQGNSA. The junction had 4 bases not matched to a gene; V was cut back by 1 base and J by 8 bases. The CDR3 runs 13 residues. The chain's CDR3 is CASSLDRGPGYTF. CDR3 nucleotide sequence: TGTGCCAGCAGCTTAGACAGGGGTCCGGGCTACACCTTC. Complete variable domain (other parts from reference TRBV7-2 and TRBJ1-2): GAGVSQSPSNKVTEKGKDVELRCDPISGHTALYWYRQSLGQGLEFLIYFQGNSAPDKSGLPSDRFSAERTGGSVSTLTIQRTQQEDSAVYLCASSLDRGPGYTFGSGTRLTVV.

This chain's CDR3 is CASSPEGGSQYF. CDR3 nucleotide sequence: TGCGCCAGCAGCCCGGAAGGGGGAAGCCAGTATTTT. V usage is TRBV5-1 and J usage is TRBJ2-3; possible D gene TRBD1, 6 bases. The V end was cut by 4 bases, the J end by 12 bases, with 15 bases between. The CDR3 length is 12 residues. Germline V CDR1 and CDR2: SGHRS, YFSETQ. The complete variable domain, with remaining parts taken from reference TRBV5-1 and TRBJ2-3, reads KAGVTQTPRYLIKTRGQQVTLSCSPISGHRSVSWYQQTPGQGLQFLFEYFSETQRNKGNFPGRFSGRQFSNSRSEMNVSTLELGDSALYLCASSPEGGSQYFGPGTRLTVL.